This T cell receptor (beta chain) comes out of a study of fetal regulatory T cell absence and autoimmunity. The CDR3 totals 12 residues. The V end was cut by 3 bases, the J end by 6 bases, with 9 bases between. Germline V CDR1 and CDR2: SGHVS, FQNEAQ. Study-wide points: Some top pancreas TCR clones were over 85-fold enriched versus cord blood.

This clone came up a few times. Antigen unknown. This was a survey-level run. Libraries were prepared by immunoSEQ multiplex PCR; TCRdb keeps only in-frame clonotypes and omits some of them. The sample yields more than 90,000 clones, roughly 78% seen once. The chain joins TRBV7-8 to TRBJ2-7; no reliable D call. The sequence derives from a male donor with IPEX syndrome. The specimen was pancreas tissue. The CDR3 spells CASSLVVVEQYF. CDR3 nucleotide sequence: TGTGCCAGCAGCTTGGTAGTCGTCGAGCAGTACTTC. The full variable domain, rest sourced from reference TRBV7-8 and TRBJ2-7, is GAGVSQSPRYKVAKRGQDVALRCDPISGHVSLFWYQQALGQGPEFLTYFQNEAQLDKSGLPSDRFFAERPEGSVSTLKIQRTQQEDSAVYLCASSLVVVEQYFGPGTRLTVT.